This record looks at one TCR beta chain sequence and its context. The source of the sample is a study of T cells after yellow fever vaccination. Study in general: Fractions of low cell number were prepared using SMART-Seq v4 Ultra Low Input.

TCRdb ran MiXCR on the 5' RACE reads and lists one entry per CDR3 protein. The sample gives around 550,000 distinct CDR3 sequences, roughly a fifth of which show up once; 13% to 15% is in the top ten. The germline V gene encodes CDR1 MNHEY and CDR2 SVGEGT. V dropped 8 bases and J dropped 5 bases, with 4 bases sitting between them. The CDR3 extends over 10 amino acids. The chain is built from TRBV6-2 or TRBV6-3 and TRBJ2-1, with no clear D. The input for sequencing was PBMCs, taken 15 days after the yellow fever booster vaccination. This TCR derives from a man aged 30 to 39 who received the YFV17D yellow fever vaccine. CDR3 bases: TGTGCCAGCGCCAACAATGAGCAGTTCTTC. Amino acid sequence: CASANNEQFF.